This T cell receptor beta chain was profiled in a study of STAT5B mutations in CD4+ large granular lymphocyte leukemia. Regarding the study as a whole: Main leukemic clonotypes were patient-specific, but approximately 27% appeared at low frequency elsewhere. CD4-sorted patient repertoires seemed more clonal than healthy CD4+ repertoires.

Produced via immunoSEQ multiplex PCR; TCRdb's table is partial and in-frame only. The data contain fewer than 25,000 clones, around 79% of them singletons. About this clone: Its target is not known.

Healthy controls were blood donor buffy coats. Sequences were obtained from CD4+ T cells from blood buffy coats. This receptor was taken from a human donor in good health.

The CDR3 here is CASSWGGPNQPQHF. Written as DNA, the CDR3 is TGCGCCAGCAGTTGGGGGGGCCCCAATCAGCCCCAGCATTTT. The rearrangement links TRBV5-1 to TRBJ1-5, with D perhaps matching TRBD1 (6 bases). This CDR3 is built from 14 residues. Trimming left V 5 bases short and J 3 bases short, with 12 bases between. Per the germline V gene, CDR1 is SGHRS and CDR2 is YFSETQ. The full variable domain, completed using reference TRBV5-1 and TRBJ1-5, is KAGVTQTPRYLIKTRGQQVTLSCSPISGHRSVSWYQQTPGQGLQFLFEYFSETQRNKGNFPGRFSGRQFSNSRSEMNVSTLELGDSALYLCASSWGGPNQPQHFGDGTRLSIL.